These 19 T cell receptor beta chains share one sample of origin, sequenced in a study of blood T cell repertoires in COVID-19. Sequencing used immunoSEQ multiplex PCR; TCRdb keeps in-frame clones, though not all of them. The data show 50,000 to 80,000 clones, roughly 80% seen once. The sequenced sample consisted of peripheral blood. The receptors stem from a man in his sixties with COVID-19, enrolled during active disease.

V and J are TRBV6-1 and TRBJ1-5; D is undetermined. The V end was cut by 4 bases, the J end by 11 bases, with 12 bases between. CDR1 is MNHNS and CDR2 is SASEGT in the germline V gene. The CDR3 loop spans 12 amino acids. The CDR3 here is CASSGAQRAQHF. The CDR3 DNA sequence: TGTGCCAGCAGTGGAGCTCAAAGAGCCCAGCATTTT.

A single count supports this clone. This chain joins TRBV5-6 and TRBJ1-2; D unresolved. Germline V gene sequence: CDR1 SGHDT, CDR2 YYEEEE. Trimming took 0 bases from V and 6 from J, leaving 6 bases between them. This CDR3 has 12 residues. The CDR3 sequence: CASSLVSHGYTF. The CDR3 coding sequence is TGTGCCAGCAGCTTGGTATCTCATGGCTACACCTTC.

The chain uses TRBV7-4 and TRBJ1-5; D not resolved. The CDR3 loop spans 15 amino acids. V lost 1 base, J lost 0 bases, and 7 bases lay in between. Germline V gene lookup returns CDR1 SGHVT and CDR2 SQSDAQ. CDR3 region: CASSLVSYSNQPQHF. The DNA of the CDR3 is TGTGCCAGCAGCTTAGTTAGTTATAGCAATCAGCCCCAGCATTTT.

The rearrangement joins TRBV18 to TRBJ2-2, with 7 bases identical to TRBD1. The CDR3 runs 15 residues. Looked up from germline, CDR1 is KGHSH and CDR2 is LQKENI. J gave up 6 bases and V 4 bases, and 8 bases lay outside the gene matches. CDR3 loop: CASSQMGQFAGELFF. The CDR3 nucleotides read TGTGCCAGCTCACAGATGGGACAGTTCGCCGGGGAGCTGTTTTTT.

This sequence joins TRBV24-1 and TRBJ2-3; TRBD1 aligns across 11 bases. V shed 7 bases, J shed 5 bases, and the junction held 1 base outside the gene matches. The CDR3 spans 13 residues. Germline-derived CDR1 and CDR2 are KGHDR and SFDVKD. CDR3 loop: CATRDRGLDTQYF. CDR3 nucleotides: TGTGCCACCAGGGACAGGGGGCTAGATACGCAGTATTTT.

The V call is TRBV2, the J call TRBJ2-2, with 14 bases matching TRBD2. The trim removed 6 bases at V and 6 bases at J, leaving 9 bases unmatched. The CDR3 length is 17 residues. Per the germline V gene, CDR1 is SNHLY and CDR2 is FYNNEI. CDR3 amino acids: CASSGSLTSGRAGELFF. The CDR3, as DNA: TGTGCCAGCAGCGGTAGTCTGACTAGCGGGAGGGCCGGGGAGCTGTTTTTT.

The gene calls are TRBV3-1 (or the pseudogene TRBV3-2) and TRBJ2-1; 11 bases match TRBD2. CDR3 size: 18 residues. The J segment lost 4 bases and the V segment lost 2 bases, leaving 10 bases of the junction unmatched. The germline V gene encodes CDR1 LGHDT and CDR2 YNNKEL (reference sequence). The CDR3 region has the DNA TGTGCCAGCAGCCAACTTAGCGGGGGGGCCTTGGATTACAATGAGCAGTTCTTC. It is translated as CASSQLSGGALDYNEQFF.

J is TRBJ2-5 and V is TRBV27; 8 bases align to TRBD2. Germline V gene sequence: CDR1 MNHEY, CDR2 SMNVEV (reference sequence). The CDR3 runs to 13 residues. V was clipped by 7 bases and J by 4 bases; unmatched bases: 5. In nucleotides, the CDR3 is TGTGCCAGCATGAGGCGGGGGGTAGAGACCCAGTACTTC. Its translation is CASMRRGVETQYF.

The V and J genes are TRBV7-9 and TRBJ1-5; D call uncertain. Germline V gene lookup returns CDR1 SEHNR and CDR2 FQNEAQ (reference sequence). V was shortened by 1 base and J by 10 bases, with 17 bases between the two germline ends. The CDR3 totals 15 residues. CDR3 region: CASSLGRNIDVPQHF. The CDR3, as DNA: TGTGCCAGCAGCTTAGGGCGGAATATAGACGTTCCCCAGCATTTT.

The CDR3: CASSLGAGPKDEQYF. The CDR3, as DNA: TGTGCCAGCAGCTTGGGGGCAGGCCCCAAGGACGAGCAGTACTTC. The V gene is TRBV5-6, the J gene TRBJ2-7, with unresolved D. The CDR3 loop spans 15 amino acids. V lost 0 bases and J 5 bases, leaving 15 bases between the germline ends. The germline gives CDR1 SGHDT, CDR2 YYEEEE.

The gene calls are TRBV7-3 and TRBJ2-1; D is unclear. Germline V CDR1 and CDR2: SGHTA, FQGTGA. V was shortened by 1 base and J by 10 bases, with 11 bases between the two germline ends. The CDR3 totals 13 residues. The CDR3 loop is CASSLNSKQEQFF. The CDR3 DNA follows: TGTGCCAGCAGCTTAAATTCGAAACAAGAGCAGTTCTTC.

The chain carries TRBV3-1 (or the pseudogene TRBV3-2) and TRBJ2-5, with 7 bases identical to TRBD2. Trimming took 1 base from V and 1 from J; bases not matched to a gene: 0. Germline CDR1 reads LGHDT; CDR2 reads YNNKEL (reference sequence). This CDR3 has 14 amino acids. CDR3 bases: TGTGCCAGCAGCCAAGGGGGGGGCCAAGAGACCCAGTACTTC. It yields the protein CASSQGGGQETQYF.

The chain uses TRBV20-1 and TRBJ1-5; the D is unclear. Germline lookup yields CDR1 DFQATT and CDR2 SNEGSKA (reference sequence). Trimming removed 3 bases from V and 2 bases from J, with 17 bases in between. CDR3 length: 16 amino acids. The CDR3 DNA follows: TGCAGTGCTAGTTCAGTGATGAGGGTAGGCAATCAGCCCCAGCATTTT. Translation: CSASSVMRVGNQPQHF.

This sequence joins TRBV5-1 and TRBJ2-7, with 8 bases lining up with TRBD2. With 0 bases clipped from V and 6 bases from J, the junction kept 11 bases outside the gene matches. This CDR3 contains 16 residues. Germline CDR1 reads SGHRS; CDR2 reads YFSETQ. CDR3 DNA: TGCGCCAGCAGCTTGGGCGGGGGACTAGGGTCGGTCGAGCAGTACTTC. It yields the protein CASSLGGGLGSVEQYF. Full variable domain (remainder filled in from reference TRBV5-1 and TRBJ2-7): KAGVTQTPRYLIKTRGQQVTLSCSPISGHRSVSWYQQTPGQGLQFLFEYFSETQRNKGNFPGRFSGRQFSNSRSEMNVSTLELGDSALYLCASSLGGGLGSVEQYFGPGTRLTVT.

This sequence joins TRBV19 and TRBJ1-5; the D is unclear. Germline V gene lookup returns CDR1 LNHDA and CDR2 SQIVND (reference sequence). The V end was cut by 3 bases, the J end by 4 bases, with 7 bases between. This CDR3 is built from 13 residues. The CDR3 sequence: CASSMRQNQPQHF. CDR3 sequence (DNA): TGTGCCAGTAGTATGAGGCAGAATCAGCCCCAGCATTTT.

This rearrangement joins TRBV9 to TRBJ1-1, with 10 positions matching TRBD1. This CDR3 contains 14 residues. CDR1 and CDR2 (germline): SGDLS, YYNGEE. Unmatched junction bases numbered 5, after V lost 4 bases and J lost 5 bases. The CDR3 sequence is CASSLGQGGTEAFF. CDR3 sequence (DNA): TGTGCCAGCAGCCTCGGACAGGGGGGGACTGAAGCTTTCTTT.

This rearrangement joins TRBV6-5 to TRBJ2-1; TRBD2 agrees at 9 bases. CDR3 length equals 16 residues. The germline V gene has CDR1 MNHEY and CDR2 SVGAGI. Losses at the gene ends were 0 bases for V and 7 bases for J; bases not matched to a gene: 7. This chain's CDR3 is CASSYSRLAGRNEQFF. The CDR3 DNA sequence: TGTGCCAGCAGTTACTCGAGGCTAGCGGGAAGGAATGAGCAGTTCTTC.

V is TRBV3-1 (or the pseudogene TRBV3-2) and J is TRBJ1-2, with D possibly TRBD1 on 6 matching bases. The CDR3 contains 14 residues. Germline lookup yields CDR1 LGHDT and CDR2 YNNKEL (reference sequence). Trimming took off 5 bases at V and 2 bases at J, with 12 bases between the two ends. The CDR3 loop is CASSSRTVNYGYTF. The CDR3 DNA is TGTGCCAGCAGCTCCCGGACAGTGAACTATGGCTACACCTTC.

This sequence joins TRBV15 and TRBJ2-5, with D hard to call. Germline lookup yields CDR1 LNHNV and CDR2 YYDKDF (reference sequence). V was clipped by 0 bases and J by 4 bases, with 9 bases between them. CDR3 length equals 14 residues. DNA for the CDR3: TGTGCCACCAGCAGAGAGGAGAGAGTAGAGACCCAGTACTTC. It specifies CATSREERVETQYF.